These 6 T cell receptor beta chains came from one sample sequenced in a study of blood T cell repertoires in COVID-19. Method: immunoSEQ multiplex PCR; TCRdb's copy keeps in-frame clones and lacks some. The sample carries more than 150,000 clones, around nine tenths recorded once. The specimen was peripheral blood. These TCRs come from a man aged 35-49 years with active or convalescent COVID-19.

The chain joins TRBV5-1 to TRBJ2-1, with TRBD1 matching 11 bases. V lost 0 bases to trimming and J lost 7 bases; unmatched junction nucleotides: 3. Per the germline V gene, CDR1 is SGHRS and CDR2 is YFSETQ. This CDR3 contains 15 residues. The CDR3 DNA sequence: TGCGCCAGCAGCTTGGTTGGACAGGGGGCGAATGAGCAGTTCTTC. It translates to CASSLVGQGANEQFF.

The chain is built from TRBV11-1 and TRBJ1-1; possibly TRBD1 for D (5 bases). CDR3 size: 11 residues. V gave up 5 bases and J gave up 8 bases, with 9 bases separating them. In germline, CDR1 is SGHAT, CDR2 FQDESV (reference sequence). The CDR3 coding sequence is TGTGCCAGCAGCCCTAGGACAGAAGCTTTCTTT. This translates into CASSPRTEAFF.

The chain is built from TRBV4-2 and TRBJ2-4; 9 bases match TRBD1. Losses at the gene ends were 3 bases for V and 4 bases for J; bases not matched to a gene: 7. The CDR3 runs 16 residues. CDR1 LGHNA and CDR2 YNFKEQ come from the germline V gene. In DNA form, the CDR3 reads TGTGCCAGCAGCCAGACTCCGGACAGGGGTAAAAACATTCAGTACTTC. Translating gives CASSQTPDRGKNIQYF.

The V gene is TRBV7-3, the J gene TRBJ2-6; D call uncertain. The CDR3 runs to 16 residues. Germline-derived CDR1 and CDR2 are SGHTA and FQGTGA. Trimming shortened V by 4 bases and J by 0 bases, and 10 bases separated the two germline ends. CDR3 sequence reads: CASSSLGFSGANVLTF. The CDR3, as DNA: TGTGCCAGCAGCTCCCTAGGTTTCTCTGGGGCCAACGTCCTGACTTTC.

V usage is TRBV2 and J usage is TRBJ2-7; no clear D. V lost 8 bases, J lost 4 bases, and 9 bases lay in between. The CDR3 loop spans 11 amino acids. CDR1 SNHLY and CDR2 FYNNEI come from the germline V gene. In nucleotides, the CDR3 is TGTGCCAGCGGGCCTGCATACGAGCAGTACTTC. Its protein is CASGPAYEQYF.

The CDR3 nucleotides are TGTGCCAGCAGATTAGCGCAACTCCCTAATGAAAAACTGTTTTTT. This sequence encodes CASRLAQLPNEKLFF. The rearrangement uses TRBV3-1 (or the pseudogene TRBV3-2) and TRBJ1-4; unclear D gene. The CDR3 is 15 residues long. V lost 6 bases and J lost 3, with 14 bases in between. Per the germline V gene, CDR1 is LGHDT and CDR2 is YNNKEL (reference sequence).